The clone carrying this T cell receptor (beta chain) has more than one count but fewer than ten. Sample time point: sample taken at primary tumor resection. Unsorted samples of tumor, nontumor lung or frozen PBMC had their whole RNA sequenced. The roughly 66 donors had untreated early-stage non-small cell lung cancer. This sample was included in a study of spatial heterogeneity in lung cancer. Study background: For the average unique TCR and UMI combination, more than 9.5 occurrences appeared in raw reads.

Every TCR cDNA molecule bore a unique molecular identifier. TCRdb re-called the 5' RACE reads with MiXCR, one entry per CDR3 protein. The profile covers around 75,000 distinct CDR3 sequences, with 10% to 15% appearing a single time and about 7.1% taken by the ten largest. The CDR3 consists of 13 residues. Germline values: CDR1 SQVTM, CDR2 ANQGSEA. V was trimmed by 2 bases and J by 1 base, leaving 8 bases between them. Sample: PBMCs, taken at surgery. The J gene is TRBJ1-1, the V gene TRBV29-1, with D possibly matching TRBD1 (5 bases). This TCR was sampled from a male donor with early-stage non-small cell lung cancer. The CDR3 region is CSVEWQGNTEAFF. The CDR3 nucleotides are TGCAGCGTTGAATGGCAGGGGAACACTGAAGCTTTCTTT. The full variable domain, completed using reference TRBV29-1 and TRBJ1-1, is SAVISQKPSRDICQRGTSLTIQCQVDSQVTMMFWYRQQPGQSLTLIATANQGSEATYESGFVIDKFPISRPNLTFSTLTVSNMSPEDSSIYLCSVEWQGNTEAFFGQGTRLTVV.